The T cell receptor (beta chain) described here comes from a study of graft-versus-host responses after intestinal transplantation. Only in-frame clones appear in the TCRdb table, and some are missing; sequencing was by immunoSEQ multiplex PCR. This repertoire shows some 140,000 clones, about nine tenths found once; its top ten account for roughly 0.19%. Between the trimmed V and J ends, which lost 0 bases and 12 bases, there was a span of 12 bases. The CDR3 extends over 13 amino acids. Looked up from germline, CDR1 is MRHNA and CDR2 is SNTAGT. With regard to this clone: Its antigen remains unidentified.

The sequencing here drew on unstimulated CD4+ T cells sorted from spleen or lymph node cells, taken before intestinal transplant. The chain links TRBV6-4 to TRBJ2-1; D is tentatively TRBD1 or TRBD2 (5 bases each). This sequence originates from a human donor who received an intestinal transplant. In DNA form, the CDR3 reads TGTGCCAGCAGTGACTCGAGAGAGGGGCGGCAGTTCTTC. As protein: CASSDSREGRQFF.